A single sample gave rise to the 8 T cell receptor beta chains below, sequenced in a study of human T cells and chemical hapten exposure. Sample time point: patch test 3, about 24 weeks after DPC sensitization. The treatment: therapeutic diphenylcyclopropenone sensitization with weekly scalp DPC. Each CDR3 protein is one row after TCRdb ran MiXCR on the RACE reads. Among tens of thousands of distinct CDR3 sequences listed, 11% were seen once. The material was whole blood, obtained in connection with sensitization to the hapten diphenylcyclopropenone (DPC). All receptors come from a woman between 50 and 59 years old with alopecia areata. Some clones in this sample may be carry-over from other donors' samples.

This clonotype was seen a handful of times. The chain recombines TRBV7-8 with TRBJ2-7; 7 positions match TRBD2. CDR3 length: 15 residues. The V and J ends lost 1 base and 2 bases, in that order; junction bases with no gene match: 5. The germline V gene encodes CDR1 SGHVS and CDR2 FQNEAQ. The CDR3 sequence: CASSLVGSGTYEQYF. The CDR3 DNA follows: TGTGCCAGCAGCTTAGTAGGGAGCGGGACCTACGAGCAGTACTTC.

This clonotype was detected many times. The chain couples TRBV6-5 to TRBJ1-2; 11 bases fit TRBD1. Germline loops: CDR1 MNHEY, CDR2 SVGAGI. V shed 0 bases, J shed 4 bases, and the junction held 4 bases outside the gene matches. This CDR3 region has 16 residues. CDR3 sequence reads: CASSYSGQGAGYGYTF. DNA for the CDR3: TGTGCCAGCAGTTACTCTGGACAGGGGGCAGGCTATGGCTACACCTTC.

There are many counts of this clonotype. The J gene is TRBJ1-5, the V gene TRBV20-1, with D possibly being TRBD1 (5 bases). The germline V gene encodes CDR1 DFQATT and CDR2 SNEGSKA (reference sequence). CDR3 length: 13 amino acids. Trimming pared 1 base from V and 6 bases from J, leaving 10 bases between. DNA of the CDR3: TGCAGTGCTAGAGGGTCGGGGGGTCAGCCCCAGCATTTT. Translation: CSARGSGGQPQHF.

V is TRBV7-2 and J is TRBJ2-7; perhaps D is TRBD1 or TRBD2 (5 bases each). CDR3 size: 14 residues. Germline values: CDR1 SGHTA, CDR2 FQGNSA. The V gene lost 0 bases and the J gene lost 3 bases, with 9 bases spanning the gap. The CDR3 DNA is TGTGCCAGCAGCTTAGCGGGACCACACTACGAGCAGTACTTC. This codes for CASSLAGPHYEQYF.

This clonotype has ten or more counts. In DNA form, the CDR3 reads TGCGCCAGCAGTGTAAGGGGCACTGAAGCTTTCTTT. This codes for CASSVRGTEAFF. V is TRBV10-2 and J is TRBJ1-1; possible D gene TRBD1, 5 bases. Trimming took 4 bases from V and 4 from J, leaving 7 bases between them. Germline CDR1 WSHSY, CDR2 SAAADI. This CDR3 contains 12 residues.

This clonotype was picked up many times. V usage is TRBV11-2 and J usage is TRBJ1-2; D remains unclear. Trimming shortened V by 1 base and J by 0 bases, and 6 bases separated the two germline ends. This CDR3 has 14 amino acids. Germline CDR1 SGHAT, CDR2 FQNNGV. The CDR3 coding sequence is TGTGCCAGCAGCTTAGTGGAAACTAACTATGGCTACACCTTC. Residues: CASSLVETNYGYTF.

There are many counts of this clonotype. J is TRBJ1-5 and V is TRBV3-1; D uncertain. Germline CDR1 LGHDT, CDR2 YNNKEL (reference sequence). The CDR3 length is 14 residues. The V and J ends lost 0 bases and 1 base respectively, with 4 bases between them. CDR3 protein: CASSQEGSNQPQHF. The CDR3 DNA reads TGTGCCAGCAGCCAAGAGGGAAGCAATCAGCCCCAGCATTTT.

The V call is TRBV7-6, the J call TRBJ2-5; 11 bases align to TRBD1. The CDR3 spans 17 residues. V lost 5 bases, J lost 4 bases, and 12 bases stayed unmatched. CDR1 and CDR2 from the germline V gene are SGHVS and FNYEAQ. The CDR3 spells CASSRAGTGGSRETQYF. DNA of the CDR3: TGTGCCAGCAGCCGTGCCGGGACAGGGGGGAGTAGAGAGACCCAGTACTTC.